This TCR beta chain came from a study of graft-versus-host responses after intestinal transplantation. About the study: Among the recipients, transplants were multivisceral, liver-intestinal, or isolated intestinal.

Concerning this clone itself: The antigen remains unidentified.

General study results and limits: HvG clone declines early post-transplant were associated with peak circulating GvH levels.

Assay used: immunoSEQ multiplex PCR; TCRdb lists only in-frame clones, some missing. The data contain roughly 120,000 clones, around nine tenths of them seen just once; the ten biggest clones take up 0.2% to 0.25%. This TCR was recovered from a human donor who was the organ donor for an intestinal transplant. Sequencing used unstimulated CD4+ T cells sorted from spleen or lymph node cells, obtained before transplant.

The CDR3 loop reads CASTWTGTNYGYTF. The DNA of the CDR3 is TGTGCCAGCACCTGGACAGGGACTAACTATGGCTACACCTTC. The rearrangement links TRBV11-2 to TRBJ1-2; 8 nucleotides align to TRBD1. CDR3 size: 14 residues. The J segment lost 0 bases and the V segment lost 7 bases, leaving 4 bases of the junction unmatched. Looked up from germline, CDR1 is SGHAT and CDR2 is FQNNGV.